The 11 T cell receptor beta chains listed next were all sequenced from one sample in a study of Ad26.COV2.S vaccination and SARS-CoV-2 variants. Here immunoSEQ multiplex PCR was the method, and the copy in TCRdb shows in-frame clones only, minus some. The repertoire holds about 98,000 clones, with around three quarters as singletons. Source: peripheral blood, taken after recovery from COVID-19. The receptors were sampled from a human donor who had recovered from COVID-19.

J is TRBJ1-1 and V is TRBV4-3; D not certain. From germline, CDR1 is LGHNA and CDR2 YSLEER. The CDR3 has 14 residues. Trimming pared 0 bases from V and 5 bases from J, leaving 10 bases between. The CDR3 sequence is CASSQERGGTEAFF. In DNA, the CDR3 is TGCGCCAGCAGCCAAGAACGGGGAGGGACTGAAGCTTTCTTT.

The chain is built from TRBV3-1 (or the pseudogene TRBV3-2) and TRBJ2-3, with TRBD1 matching 7 bases. Germline V gives CDR1 LGHDT, CDR2 YNNKEL (reference sequence). The CDR3 has 16 residues. V gave up 0 bases and J gave up 7 bases; unmatched junction bases: 10. CDR3 sequence: CASSQDPGQATNTQYF. The CDR3 DNA sequence: TGTGCCAGCAGCCAAGATCCAGGACAGGCGACAAATACGCAGTATTTT.

The chain is built from TRBV2 and TRBJ1-2, with 9 positions matching TRBD1. Unmatched junction bases numbered 4, after V lost 7 bases and J lost 1 base. Germline V lookup: CDR1 SNHLY, CDR2 FYNNEI. The CDR3 runs to 14 residues. For the CDR3, the DNA is TGTGCCAGCATACAGGGGGCTGGTAACTATGGCTACACCTTC. Its protein is CASIQGAGNYGYTF.

The chain recombines TRBV30 with TRBJ1-2, with D possibly TRBD1 on 5 matching bases. V was pared by 2 bases and J by 7 bases, with 8 bases between. The length of the CDR3 is 11 residues. Germline loops: CDR1 GTSNPN, CDR2 SVGIG (reference sequence). DNA for the CDR3: TGTGCCTGGAGTTGGGGCGGTGGCTACACCTTC. Residues: CAWSWGGGYTF.

This chain joins TRBV11-2 and TRBJ2-5, with D hard to call. V dropped 1 base and J dropped 1 base, with 13 bases sitting between them. The CDR3 sequence is 16 residues long. CDR1 is SGHAT and CDR2 is FQNNGV in the germline V gene. In DNA, the CDR3 is TGTGCCAGCAGCTTAGGCATTGGGTTGGCCCAAGAGACCCAGTACTTC. Protein sequence: CASSLGIGLAQETQYF.

This rearrangement joins TRBV2 to TRBJ2-3; 8 bases fit TRBD1. The CDR3 covers 19 residues. The V gene end was trimmed by 6 bases and the J gene end by 0 bases; junction bases not matched to a gene: 17. CDR1 is SNHLY and CDR2 is FYNNEI in the germline V gene. The CDR3 coding sequence is TGTGCCAGCAGCGGACAGGGTGGAGTTAGCGGCCCTAGCACAGATACGCAGTATTTT. It yields the protein CASSGQGGVSGPSTDTQYF.

This clone came up a few times. The chain carries TRBV19 and TRBJ1-4; possible D gene TRBD1, 5 bases. This CDR3 comprises 14 residues. The V and J ends lost 0 bases and 7 bases respectively, with 9 bases between them. Germline V CDR1 and CDR2: LNHDA, SQIVND (reference sequence). As DNA, the CDR3 is TGTGCCAGTAGTATAGACAGCGGGGGTGAAAAACTGTTTTTT. Encoded protein: CASSIDSGGEKLFF.

This chain connects TRBV19 to TRBJ2-5; TRBD2 aligns across 10 bases. The germline V gene encodes CDR1 LNHDA and CDR2 SQIVND (reference sequence). The CDR3 covers 17 residues. V was clipped by 3 bases and J by 4 bases; unmatched bases: 11. The CDR3 DNA is TGTGCCAGTAGTATGTACCCCCGGGCTAGCGGGGGAGAGACCCAGTACTTC. It yields the protein CASSMYPRASGGETQYF. Based on the CDR3 plus reference TRBV19 and TRBJ2-5, the full variable domain is DGGITQSPKYLFRKEGQNVTLSCEQNLNHDAMYWYRQDPGQGLRLIYYSQIVNDFQKGDIAEGYSVSREKKESFPLTVTSAQKNPTAFYLCASSMYPRASGGETQYFGPGTRLLVL.

The chain uses TRBV15 and TRBJ1-5; D is undetermined. Trimming took off 8 bases at V and 4 bases at J, with 15 bases between the two ends. Germline loops: CDR1 LNHNV, CDR2 YYDKDF (reference sequence). This CDR3 has 14 amino acids. DNA of the CDR3: TGTGCCACCGGTCAGATTGGAGTAAATCAGCCCCAGCATTTT. Its protein is CATGQIGVNQPQHF.

The rearrangement uses TRBV2 and TRBJ1-2; D remains ambiguous. V gave up 9 bases and J gave up 4 bases, with 15 bases separating them. Germline loops: CDR1 SNHLY, CDR2 FYNNEI. CDR3 length equals 13 residues. The chain's CDR3 is CARQKAVSYGYTF. Here the CDR3 DNA reads TGTGCCAGACAGAAAGCGGTGAGCTATGGCTACACCTTC. Together with reference TRBV2 and TRBJ1-2, the CDR3 gives the full variable domain: EPEVTQTPSHQVTQMGQEVILRCVPISNHLYFYWYRQILGQKVEFLVSFYNNEISEKSEIFDDQFSVERPDGSNFTLKIRSTKLEDSAMYFCARQKAVSYGYTFGSGTRLTVV.

The chain employs TRBV10-1 and TRBJ1-2; D uncertain. This CDR3 comprises 11 residues. The germline gives CDR1 WNHNN, CDR2 SYGVQD (reference sequence). The ends were cut back, 10 bases at V and 7 bases at J, with 13 bases in the middle. Here the CDR3 reads CATSSGFGYTF. The DNA of the CDR3 is TGCGCCACTTCGTCCGGGTTTGGCTACACCTTC.